This TCR beta chain stems from a study of T cells after yellow fever vaccination. The CDR3 loop spans 13 amino acids. CDR1 and CDR2 from the germline V gene are SGHRS and YFSETQ. Trimming took 2 bases from V and 4 from J, leaving 9 bases between them. TCRdb called the 5' RACE reads again in MiXCR, with one record for every CDR3 protein. Of around 300,000 distinct CDR3 sequences in the sample, roughly 4.3% were seen once. General observations from the study: FACS-sorted repertoires could harbor abundant contaminating bulk-population clonotypes.

This clonotype was counted a few times. No antigen is known for it. This sample comprised PBMCs, obtained 15 days after the yellow fever booster vaccination. The J gene is TRBJ2-5, the V gene TRBV5-1, with D perhaps TRBD2 (5 bases). The source is a man younger than 30 who received the YFV17D yellow fever vaccine. The CDR3 is CASSFRGSETQYF. CDR3 in DNA: TGCGCCAGCAGCTTCCGGGGATCAGAGACCCAGTACTTC.